One sample yielded the 6 T cell receptor beta chains listed below, sequenced in a study of cytomegalovirus exposure and HLA in healthy donors. 13 Jbeta primers and 60 Vbeta primers were used for the PCR. The protocol was immunoSEQ multiplex PCR, while the TCRdb copy is restricted to in-frame clones and leaves out a portion. Of 130,000 or so clones listed, around 8.5% are singletons. The sample consisted of PBMCs. The receptor set was obtained from a middle-aged man in good health and CMV-seronegative.

This clone turned up a few times. The J gene is TRBJ2-5, the V gene TRBV15, with 8 bases aligning to TRBD1. The J call is in doubt because the DNA end fits TRBJ2-7 better. The germline V gene encodes CDR1 LNHNV and CDR2 YYDKDF (reference sequence). This CDR3 has 15 amino acids. In DNA, the CDR3 is TGTGCCACCAGCACAAACGACAGGGGAGGCTACGAGCAGTACTTC. This gives the protein CATSTNDRGGYEQYF.

The CDR3 DNA reads TGTGCCAGCAGTTCACCGGGTGGCCACGAGCAGTACTTC. It yields the protein CASSSPGGHEQYF. V and J are TRBV28 and TRBJ2-7, with D hard to call. The CDR3 consists of 13 residues. V shed 4 bases and J shed 5 bases, with 12 bases lying between them. Germline-derived CDR1 and CDR2 are MDHEN and SYDVKM.

This clone has a handful of counts. V gene TRBV11-2 combines with J gene TRBJ1-6; D is perhaps TRBD1 (6 bases). There are 16 residues in the CDR3. Germline loops: CDR1 SGHAT, CDR2 FQNNGV. Trimming stripped 7 bases from V and 7 bases from J, with 20 bases between. The CDR3: CASTTSLGGANSPLHF. The CDR3 bases are TGTGCCAGCACGACGAGTTTGGGGGGGGCGAATTCACCCCTCCACTTT. The full variable domain, with the rest looked up from reference TRBV11-2 and TRBJ1-6, is EAGVAQSPRYKIIEKRQSVAFWCNPISGHATLYWYQQILGQGPKLLIQFQNNGVVDDSQLPKDRFSAERLKGVDSTLKIQPAKLEDSAVYLCASTTSLGGANSPLHFGNGTRLTVT.

The rearrangement links TRBV7-2 to TRBJ2-6, with 8 bases aligning to TRBD1. Unmatched junction bases numbered 1, after V lost 1 base and J lost 11 bases. This CDR3 has 13 residues. Germline V gene lookup returns CDR1 SGHTA and CDR2 FQGNSA. CDR3 in DNA: TGTGCCAGCAGCTTAGACAGGGGGTACGTCCTGACTTTC. It codes for CASSLDRGYVLTF.

In its sample, this clone was seen a few times. The chain couples TRBV10-3 to TRBJ2-7; maybe TRBD1 (6 bases). Germline loops: CDR1 ENHRY, CDR2 SYGVKD. V gave up 0 bases and J gave up 4 bases, with 13 bases separating them. The CDR3 consists of 15 residues. CDR3 region: CAISESLGRGYEQYF. The CDR3 DNA is TGTGCCATCAGTGAGTCCCTCGGCAGGGGATACGAGCAGTACTTC.

This sequence joins TRBV7-9 and TRBJ1-2; unclear D gene. V gave up 4 bases and J gave up 7 bases, with 10 bases separating them. Germline values: CDR1 SEHNR, CDR2 FQNEAQ (reference sequence). The length of the CDR3 is 12 residues. The chain's CDR3 is CASSSGSPGYTF. CDR3 in DNA: TGTGCCAGCAGCTCGGGGTCGCCTGGCTACACCTTC.